This TCR beta chain was retrieved from a study of Ad26.COV2.S vaccination and SARS-CoV-2 variants. On the study more broadly: COV1001, an Ad26.COV2.S trial, supplied this vaccine-arm donor.

The V end was cut by 3 bases, the J end by 0 bases, with 11 bases between. The CDR3 spans 15 residues. Germline V gives CDR1 WSHSY, CDR2 SAAADI. This sample's treatment: roughly 20 received Ad26.COV2.S at low or high dose, single or two shots; roughly 5 received placebo; per-sample allocation not given. Specimen acquisition occurred on day 63 following the initial vaccine or placebo injection. Clones were read by immunoSEQ multiplex PCR, and TCRdb kept only the in-frame ones, dropping some. The sample lists roughly 700,000 clones, 70% to 90% occurring once. This specimen consisted of peripheral blood, obtained in a trial of Ad26.COV2.S vaccine versus placebo. The chain links TRBV10-2 to TRBJ1-1; D might be TRBD1 (5 bases). This TCR was sampled from a person aged 18-65 years who received the Ad26.COV2.S COVID-19 vaccine or a placebo. CDR3 region: CASSDWGRMNTEAFF. As DNA, the CDR3 is TGCGCCAGCAGTGACTGGGGCAGGATGAACACTGAAGCTTTCTTT.